These 21 T cell receptor beta chains originate from one sample sequenced in a study of OX40 agonist ivuxolimab in advanced cancers. TCRdb's copy holds only in-frame clones and misses some; the assay was immunoSEQ multiplex PCR. The repertoire has roughly 70,000 clones, about 84% of them found once; the top ten carry 6.5% to 7.5%. The material was CD4+ or CD8+ T cells sorted from blood, obtained in a trial of the OX40 agonist ivuxolimab. All receptors come from an adult with an advanced solid tumor such as melanoma, head and neck, liver or kidney cancer.

This clone was observed a single time. The chain uses TRBV6-5 and TRBJ1-1; TRBD1 matches at 8 bases. Germline V gene sequence: CDR1 MNHEY, CDR2 SVGAGI. The CDR3 runs to 15 residues. The junction had 10 bases not matched to a gene; V was cut back by 5 bases and J by 5 bases. The CDR3 nucleotides are TGTGCCAGCAGTCCCAGGACAGGGCCGAGAACTGAAGCTTTCTTT. Translating it yields CASSPRTGPRTEAFF.

This chain connects TRBV29-1 to TRBJ2-2, with D possibly TRBD2 on 5 matching bases. V lost 7 bases and J lost 4, with 16 bases in between. Germline V CDR1 and CDR2: SQVTM, ANQGSEA. This CDR3 comprises 14 residues. CDR3 coding DNA: TGCAGCGCTCCGGGCCCCGGAGGCACCGGGGAGCTGTTTTTT. Translation: CSAPGPGGTGELFF.

The rearrangement links TRBV2 to TRBJ2-1; 10 nucleotides agree with TRBD2. V shed 4 bases, J shed 5 bases, and the junction held 5 bases outside the gene matches. Germline lookup yields CDR1 SNHLY and CDR2 FYNNEI. The CDR3 spans 15 residues. The CDR3 reads CASSVLTSGDNEQFF. In nucleotides, the CDR3 is TGTGCCAGCAGTGTACTAACTAGCGGGGACAATGAGCAGTTCTTC.

V and J are TRBV29-1 and TRBJ2-3, with 9 positions matching TRBD2. The CDR3 has 14 residues. With 7 bases clipped from V and 2 bases from J, the junction kept 7 bases outside the gene matches. CDR1 SQVTM and CDR2 ANQGSEA come from the germline V gene. The CDR3 nucleotides are TGCAGCGCAAATAGCGGGGGCCTCACAGATACGCAGTATTTT. It encodes CSANSGGLTDTQYF.

This sequence joins TRBV18 and TRBJ2-2; perhaps TRBD2 as D (6 bases). CDR1 and CDR2 from the germline V gene are KGHSH and LQKENI. The V end lost 0 bases, the J end lost 7 bases, and 18 bases lay between the germline ends. The CDR3 has 17 amino acids. CDR3 sequence (DNA): TGTGCCAGCTCACCACCAGAGGGCATCCGGAGGGTCGGGGAGCTGTTTTTT. Encoded protein: CASSPPEGIRRVGELFF.

This chain connects TRBV19 to TRBJ2-2; TRBD1 matches 12 bases. J lost 5 bases, V lost 6 bases, and 7 bases had no gene match. The length of the CDR3 is 16 residues. Germline V gene data show CDR1 as LNHDA and CDR2 as SQIVND (reference sequence). CDR3 in DNA: TGTGCCAGTAGCCAGGGACAGGGGGCGCGAACCGGGGAGCTGTTTTTT. This encodes CASSQGQGARTGELFF. The full variable domain, completed using reference TRBV19 and TRBJ2-2, is DGGITQSPKYLFRKEGQNVTLSCEQNLNHDAMYWYRQDPGQGLRLIYYSQIVNDFQKGDIAEGYSVSREKKESFPLTVTSAQKNPTAFYLCASSQGQGARTGELFFGEGSRLTVL.

The chain links TRBV6-1 to TRBJ1-6; D remains ambiguous. CDR1 MNHNS and CDR2 SASEGT come from the germline V gene. Trimming cost V 2 bases and J 9 bases, with 11 bases left between them. The CDR3 is 14 amino acids. DNA for the CDR3: TGTGCCAGCAGTGAAAGGAGGATGAGTTCACCCCTCCACTTT. Its translation is CASSERRMSSPLHF.

This chain connects TRBV5-1 to TRBJ2-7; 13 nucleotides match TRBD2. Germline lookup yields CDR1 SGHRS and CDR2 YFSETQ. CDR3 length equals 16 residues. V lost 4 bases to trimming and J lost 6 bases; unmatched junction nucleotides: 10. The CDR3 coding sequence is TGCGCCAGCAGCCGGACTAGCGGGAGAGGGCAAGGCGAGCAGTACTTC. Residues: CASSRTSGRGQGEQYF. Drawing the rest from reference TRBV5-1 and TRBJ2-7, the complete variable domain is KAGVTQTPRYLIKTRGQQVTLSCSPISGHRSVSWYQQTPGQGLQFLFEYFSETQRNKGNFPGRFSGRQFSNSRSEMNVSTLELGDSALYLCASSRTSGRGQGEQYFGPGTRLTVT.

J is TRBJ2-2 and V is TRBV30, with TRBD1 matching 7 bases. The length of the CDR3 is 17 residues. The V segment lost 0 bases and the J segment 4 bases; nucleotides outside the gene matches: 11. Germline V CDR1 and CDR2: GTSNPN, SVGIG (reference sequence). The CDR3 region is CAWSVWGSDRATGELFF. CDR3 nucleotide sequence: TGTGCCTGGAGTGTATGGGGATCTGACAGGGCCACCGGGGAGCTGTTTTTT.

The chain is built from TRBV2 and TRBJ2-3, with 7 positions matching TRBD2. The CDR3 runs 14 residues. Per germline, CDR1 SNHLY and CDR2 FYNNEI. The V gene end was trimmed by 5 bases and the J gene end by 2 bases; junction bases not matched to a gene: 4. CDR3 region: CASSTRLATDTQYF. The CDR3 nucleotides read TGTGCCAGCAGTACCAGACTAGCCACAGATACGCAGTATTTT.

This sequence joins TRBV11-2 and TRBJ1-3; D might be TRBD1 (5 bases). V lost 5 bases and J lost 0, with 14 bases in between. Germline-derived CDR1 and CDR2 are SGHAT and FQNNGV. This CDR3 comprises 16 residues. CDR3 protein: CASSPPGLRSGNTIYF. The CDR3 bases are TGTGCCAGCAGCCCCCCGGGACTTCGCTCTGGAAACACCATATATTTT.

This chain connects TRBV7-6 to TRBJ2-3; 10 bases match TRBD2. The CDR3 loop spans 14 amino acids. In germline, CDR1 is SGHVS, CDR2 FNYEAQ. The junction had 9 bases not matched to a gene; V was cut back by 5 bases and J by 10 bases. The CDR3 DNA reads TGTGCCAGCAGCCAGGGACTAGCGACGGAGGCGCAGTATTTT. This encodes CASSQGLATEAQYF.

Details on this clone: The junction does not match germline at one end; this may be a read error. J is TRBJ2-5 and V is TRBV5-1; 12 nucleotides line up with TRBD2. Germline CDR1 reads SGHRS; CDR2 reads YFSETQ. CDR3 size: 14 residues. CDR3 protein: CASSLETSGGPRNF. CDR3 bases: TGCGCCAGCAGCTTGGAGACTAGCGGGGGACCCCGGAACTTC.

This chain connects TRBV4-1 to TRBJ1-2, with D maybe TRBD1 (5 bases). V was trimmed by 0 bases and J by 4 bases, leaving 12 bases between them. CDR3 size: 15 residues. Per the germline V gene, CDR1 is MGHRA and CDR2 is YSYEKL. CDR3 loop: CASSQDPDSPYGYTF. In DNA form, the CDR3 reads TGCGCCAGCAGCCAAGATCCAGACAGCCCCTATGGCTACACCTTC.

V usage is TRBV21-1 and J usage is TRBJ1-2. TRBV21-1 has pseudogene status. This CDR3 has 14 residues. The CDR3 DNA sequence: TGTGCCAGCAGCGTTCGACGGGCCAACTATGGCTACACCTTC. Its protein product is CASSVRRANYGYTF.

This clone was seen a few times. V usage is TRBV20-1 and J usage is TRBJ2-1; D is uncertain. The V gene lost 3 bases and the J gene lost 5 bases, with 2 bases spanning the gap. The CDR3 consists of 10 residues. Germline V CDR1 and CDR2: DFQATT, SNEGSKA (reference sequence). The CDR3 sequence: CSARDNEQFF. As DNA, the CDR3 is TGCAGTGCTAGGGACAATGAGCAGTTCTTC.

The chain links TRBV19 to TRBJ2-2, with D tentatively TRBD1 (5 bases). V lost 5 bases and J 5 bases, leaving 18 bases between the germline ends. The germline CDR1 and CDR2 sequences are LNHDA and SQIVND (reference sequence). The CDR3 has 16 residues. The CDR3 DNA reads TGTGCCAGTAGTTCCCGACAGTTGGCGATTACCGGGGAGCTGTTTTTT. Amino acid sequence: CASSSRQLAITGELFF. The entire variable domain, with the rest obtained from reference TRBV19 and TRBJ2-2, is as follows: DGGITQSPKYLFRKEGQNVTLSCEQNLNHDAMYWYRQDPGQGLRLIYYSQIVNDFQKGDIAEGYSVSREKKESFPLTVTSAQKNPTAFYLCASSSRQLAITGELFFGEGSRLTVL.

This chain uses TRBV14 with TRBJ1-2; D unclear. This CDR3 is built from 15 residues. V was clipped by 1 base and J by 2 bases, with 11 bases between them. Germline CDR1 SGHDN, CDR2 FVKESK. CDR3 sequence: CASSQAAYPNYGYTF. CDR3 nucleotides: TGTGCCAGCAGCCAAGCAGCCTACCCCAACTATGGCTACACCTTC.

The chain recombines TRBV30 with TRBJ2-5; 7 nucleotides align to TRBD1. Germline V gives CDR1 GTSNPN, CDR2 SVGIG (reference sequence). This CDR3 has 14 residues. V gave up 2 bases and J gave up 1 base; unmatched junction bases: 4. The CDR3 region has the DNA TGTGCCTGGAGTCTGGGACAGACCCAAGAGACCCAGTACTTC. Amino acid sequence: CAWSLGQTQETQYF.

This clone was detected only once. V gene TRBV7-9 combines with J gene TRBJ1-2; maybe TRBD1 (6 bases). The CDR3 loop spans 15 amino acids. The germline V gene has CDR1 SEHNR and CDR2 FQNEAQ (reference sequence). V was trimmed by 3 bases and J by 2 bases, leaving 13 bases between them. CDR3 nucleotide sequence: TGTGCCAGCAGCTTTCCGATACAGGGAAACTATGGCTACACCTTC. It codes for CASSFPIQGNYGYTF.

The rearrangement links TRBV6-5 to TRBJ2-1; tentative D call: TRBD1 (6 bases). Germline V lookup: CDR1 MNHEY, CDR2 SVGAGI. The CDR3 runs 15 residues. Trimming took off 4 bases at V and 0 bases at J, with 10 bases between the two ends. CDR3 residues: CASSSTGSSYNEQFF. CDR3 DNA: TGTGCCAGCAGTTCTACAGGGAGCTCCTACAATGAGCAGTTCTTC.